This T cell receptor beta chain was obtained from a study of blood T cell repertoires in COVID-19. The overall study: COVID-19 samples, acute and convalescent, were from the United States, Italy and Spain. Sources were T cells, B-cell-depleted T cells, or PBMCs; the material itself was cDNA or gDNA.

Enrollees, about 18 to 95 years old, lived in approximately 25 US areas. Under the authors' procedure: Cell counts per sample came from amplifying reference gene primers. Repertoires were generated with immunoSEQ multiplex PCR, while TCRdb's copy carries only in-frame clones and drops some. V, J and clone size are taken as reported in that table, and D and trimming were inferred from the DNA itself. The table has some 140,000 clones, around 82% seen once. The ends lost 5 bases at V and 6 bases at J; junction bases unmatched: 7. Germline lookup yields CDR1 LNHDA and CDR2 SQIVND (reference sequence). This CDR3 spans 14 amino acids.

V and J are TRBV19 and TRBJ1-1, with 9 bases identical to TRBD1. This receptor was identified in a man between 40 and 49 years old with acute COVID-19. Sample: PBMCs or T cells enriched from blood (not recorded which). For the CDR3, the DNA is TGTGCCAGTAGTCCTTGGACAGGGGCCCCTGAAGCTTTCTTT. Translated, it gives CASSPWTGAPEAFF.